This entry lists 27 T cell receptor beta chains sequenced from one sample in a study of T cells in Graves' hyperthyroidism and ophthalmopathy. TCR beta CDR3 regions were amplified from RNA transcripts. Using the HTBI primer set, a first-round RT-PCR was run on the TCR CDR3. Via MiXCR, TCRdb re-called the multiplex PCR reads, giving one row per CDR3 protein. This sample has roughly 740,000 distinct CDR3 sequences, with 16% found just once. Material for sequencing was blood. The receptor set was obtained from a man aged 18 to 35 with Graves' hyperthyroidism.

The chain employs TRBV20-1 and TRBJ2-7, with 11 bases that match TRBD2. Germline lookup yields CDR1 DFQATT and CDR2 SNEGSKA (reference sequence). The CDR3 has 14 amino acids. The trim removed 3 bases at V and 6 bases at J, leaving 7 bases unmatched. Written as DNA, the CDR3 is TGCAGTGCTAGTGTCCTAGCGGGAGGTGGCGAGCAGTACTTC. Protein sequence: CSASVLAGGGEQYF.

This clonotype has only a few counts. The chain carries TRBV29-1 and TRBJ2-5, with 7 bases aligning to TRBD1. Germline V lookup: CDR1 SQVTM, CDR2 ANQGSEA. V gave up 6 bases and J gave up 1 base; unmatched junction bases: 5. The CDR3 runs 13 residues. The CDR3 region has the DNA TGCAGCGTCCAGGGACAGCTCCAAGAGACCCAGTACTTC. Translating it yields CSVQGQLQETQYF.

This clonotype was picked up a small number of times. CDR3 DNA sequence: TGCAGTGTTTTCGTCACGGGACTAGCAAATGAGCAGTTCTTC. It is translated as CSVFVTGLANEQFF. The chain links TRBV20-1 to TRBJ2-1; 9 nucleotides match TRBD2. The CDR3 consists of 14 residues. Germline V gene data show CDR1 as DFQATT and CDR2 as SNEGSKA (reference sequence). Trimming removed 7 bases from V and 7 bases from J; junction bases left unmatched: 11.

This clonotype was found once. The chain carries TRBV20-1 and TRBJ2-3; 12 nucleotides line up with TRBD2. J lost 4 bases, V lost 2 bases, and 4 bases had no gene match. This CDR3 contains 15 residues. Germline V CDR1 and CDR2: DFQATT, SNEGSKA (reference sequence). The CDR3 DNA follows: TGCAGTGCTAGAAAGACTAGCGGGAGCCCAGATACGCAGTATTTT. It yields the protein CSARKTSGSPDTQYF.

This clonotype was detected ten times or more. The chain combines TRBV20-1 with TRBJ1-1; 7 positions match TRBD1. The CDR3 has 16 residues. The ends lost 2 bases at V and 0 bases at J; junction bases unmatched: 9. CDR1 and CDR2 from the germline V gene are DFQATT and SNEGSKA (reference sequence). In DNA form, the CDR3 reads TGCAGTGCTAGACGCAGGGGGATAGTAATGAACACTGAAGCTTTCTTT. It yields the protein CSARRRGIVMNTEAFF.

This CDR3 is CASSQEGVGNTGELFF. In nucleotides, the CDR3 is TGCGCCAGCAGCCAAGAGGGAGTAGGAAACACCGGGGAGCTGTTTTTT. V and J are TRBV4-3 and TRBJ2-2; a possible D gene is TRBD2 (5 bases). This CDR3 comprises 16 residues. Trimming cost V 0 bases and J 2 bases, with 10 bases left between them. Germline V gives CDR1 LGHNA, CDR2 YSLEER.

In its sample, this clonotype was seen a few times. J is TRBJ1-1 and V is TRBV20-1; D is perhaps TRBD1 (5 bases). V lost 1 base to trimming and J lost 1 base, with 22 bases between them. Germline V lookup: CDR1 DFQATT, CDR2 SNEGSKA (reference sequence). The CDR3 is made up of 18 amino acids. This CDR3 reads CSARAGPGHLSGNTEAFF. As DNA, the CDR3 is TGCAGTGCTAGAGCCGGCCCGGGGCACCTAAGCGGGAACACTGAAGCTTTCTTT.

This clonotype showed up just a few times. V usage is TRBV2 and J usage is TRBJ2-1, with 10 bases lining up with TRBD2. There are 15 residues in the CDR3. Trimming at V came to 7 bases and at J to 4 bases, leaving 7 bases not matched to a gene. Germline assignment: CDR1 SNHLY and CDR2 FYNNEI. CDR3 sequence: CASTPRLAGYNEQFF. The CDR3 coding sequence is TGTGCCAGCACCCCAAGACTAGCGGGTTACAATGAGCAGTTCTTC.

This clonotype has a count of ten or more. The chain joins TRBV2 to TRBJ2-7, with D hard to call. In germline, CDR1 is SNHLY, CDR2 FYNNEI. Trimming pared 3 bases from V and 4 bases from J, leaving 13 bases between. CDR3 length: 14 amino acids. This CDR3 reads CASSDDWAQYEQYF. The CDR3 nucleotides are TGTGCCAGCAGTGACGACTGGGCCCAATACGAGCAGTACTTC.

On this clonotype: The junction and the germline gene differ at one end; a read error may be behind it. CDR3 in amino acids: CAWKEREETQCF. CDR3 nucleotide sequence: TGTGCCTGGAAGGAGAGGGAAGAGACCCAGTGCTTC. The chain is built from TRBV30 and TRBJ2-5, with D possibly TRBD2 on 5 matching bases. The CDR3 is made up of 12 amino acids. The germline gives CDR1 GTSNPN, CDR2 SVGIG (reference sequence). The whole variable domain, remainder taken from reference TRBV30 and TRBJ2-5, is SQTIHQWPATLVQPVGSPLSLECTVEGTSNPNLYWYRQAAGRGLQLLFYSVGIGQISSEVPQNLSASRPQDRQFILSSKKLLLSDSGFYLCAWKEREETQCFGPGTRLLVL.

This chain connects TRBV20-1 to TRBJ1-1, with D possibly TRBD1 on 6 matching bases. CDR1 and CDR2 from the germline V gene are DFQATT and SNEGSKA (reference sequence). The CDR3 extends over 15 amino acids. V lost 5 bases to trimming and J lost 8 bases, with 24 bases between them. The CDR3 here is CSAWSGTPGVPEAFF. The CDR3 DNA is TGCAGTGCTTGGTCCGGGACACCAGGAGTACCAGAAGCTTTCTTT.

The gene calls are TRBV13 and TRBJ2-7; the D gene is possibly TRBD1 (6 bases). CDR3 length equals 15 residues. V lost 5 bases to trimming and J lost 5 bases, with 19 bases between them. Germline-derived CDR1 and CDR2 are PRHDT and FYEKMQ (reference sequence). The CDR3 here is CASSQPGARRDEQYF. The DNA of the CDR3 is TGTGCCAGCAGCCAACCAGGGGCTAGGAGAGACGAGCAGTACTTC.

This clonotype was detected a few times. This rearrangement joins TRBV7-2 to TRBJ1-2; D might be TRBD1 (5 bases). CDR1 is SGHTA, CDR2 FQGNSA, per germline. V was clipped by 0 bases and J by 8 bases, with 10 bases between them. The CDR3 has 13 residues. CDR3 DNA sequence: TGTGCCAGCAGCTTAGCGCCAGGGTCGGGCTACACCTTC. It translates to CASSLAPGSGYTF.

This clonotype appeared many times. V usage is TRBV12-3 or TRBV12-4 and J usage is TRBJ1-1, with D hard to call. The ends were cut back, 5 bases at V and 2 bases at J, with 6 bases in the middle. The CDR3 spans 12 residues. DNA for the CDR3: TGTGCCAGCAGTGGATTTAACACTGAAGCTTTCTTT. It translates to CASSGFNTEAFF.

This clonotype occurred many times. The chain joins TRBV28 to TRBJ2-1; 7 nucleotides match TRBD2. V shed 7 bases and J 5 bases; nucleotides not matched to a gene: 8. This CDR3 is built from 14 residues. Germline V CDR1 and CDR2: MDHEN, SYDVKM. The CDR3 nucleotides read TGTGCCAGCAAAGAAGCGGGGTATCACAATGAGCAGTTCTTC. Protein: CASKEAGYHNEQFF.

This clonotype was detected only a few times. The chain links TRBV10-2 to TRBJ2-1; TRBD2 agrees at 9 bases. The CDR3 loop spans 14 amino acids. CDR1 is WSHSY, CDR2 SAAADI, per germline. The V gene end was trimmed by 10 bases and the J gene end by 0 bases; junction bases not matched to a gene: 4. This chain's CDR3 is CATASGNSYNEQFF. The CDR3 coding sequence is TGCGCCACAGCTAGCGGGAACTCCTACAATGAGCAGTTCTTC.

Ten or more counts support this clonotype. This rearrangement joins TRBV28 to TRBJ1-1; 8 bases fit TRBD1. The CDR3 extends over 15 amino acids. The J segment lost 1 base and the V segment lost 3 bases, leaving 4 bases of the junction unmatched. From germline, CDR1 is MDHEN and CDR2 SYDVKM. The CDR3 loop is CASSFLGQGNTEAFF. CDR3 nucleotide sequence: TGTGCCAGCAGTTTCCTCGGACAGGGGAACACTGAAGCTTTCTTT.

This clonotype was observed many times. This chain connects TRBV18 to TRBJ2-1; 8 bases align to TRBD2. Germline CDR1 is KGHSH and CDR2 is LQKENI. This CDR3 spans 16 amino acids. V was pared by 1 base and J by 3 bases, with 5 bases of the junction left unmatched. In DNA form, the CDR3 reads TGTGCCAGCTCACCACTAGCGGGATACGGCTACAATGAGCAGTTCTTC. It encodes CASSPLAGYGYNEQFF.

This clonotype came up many times. The junction departs from the called germline gene at one end, perhaps through a read error. The genes are TRBV6-1 and TRBJ2-7; TRBD1 might be the D (6 bases). CDR3 length: 15 residues. CDR1 is MNHNS and CDR2 is SASEGT in the germline V gene. The CDR3 DNA sequence: TGTGCCAGCAGCGAAGGCAGGGGCTCCTCCTACGAGCAGTACTTC. Protein: CASSEGRGSSYEQYF.

This clonotype was detected a few times. A read error is possible here, since a much larger clone lies one base away. The J gene is TRBJ1-3, the V gene TRBV28; 7 bases are a match to TRBD1. Germline V lookup: CDR1 MDHEN, CDR2 SYDVKM. The CDR3 totals 14 residues. The V and J ends lost 10 bases and 4 bases, in that order; junction bases with no gene match: 10. The CDR3 coding sequence is TGTGCCAACAGATCGCCGGGACAGGGAAACACCATATATTTT. Encoded protein: CANRSPGQGNTIYF.

There are many counts of this clonotype. The chain has TRBV6-1 and TRBJ1-2, with D maybe TRBD1 (6 bases). The V end lost 5 bases, the J end lost 2 bases, and 18 bases lay between the germline ends. The CDR3 has 16 amino acids. Per germline, CDR1 MNHNS and CDR2 SASEGT. CDR3 bases: TGTGCCAGCAGTTTCCCCGGGACATACGGGAACTATGGCTACACCTTC. Encoded protein: CASSFPGTYGNYGYTF.

This clonotype showed up many times. This chain links TRBV28 with TRBJ2-5; 11 positions agree with TRBD2. CDR1 is MDHEN, CDR2 SYDVKM, per germline. The CDR3 is made up of 15 amino acids. V gave up 6 bases and J gave up 2 bases; unmatched junction bases: 5. The CDR3 loop is CASSRRLAGQETQYF. DNA for the CDR3: TGTGCCAGCAGCCGACGACTAGCGGGGCAAGAGACCCAGTACTTC.

This clonotype was observed at least ten times. In DNA form, the CDR3 reads TGTGCCAGCAACGTACAGGGGAGAGAGACCCAGTACTTC. Translating gives CASNVQGRETQYF. The chain has TRBV2 and TRBJ2-5; 7 bases agree with TRBD1. Germline V CDR1 and CDR2: SNHLY, FYNNEI. The J segment lost 4 bases and the V segment lost 7 bases, leaving 6 bases of the junction unmatched. The length of the CDR3 is 13 residues.

This clonotype was detected only a few times. This chain uses TRBV18 with TRBJ2-7; D might be TRBD1 or TRBD2, each matching 6 bases. Germline CDR1 and CDR2: KGHSH and LQKENI. CDR3 size: 15 residues. V dropped 6 bases and J dropped 7 bases, with 22 bases sitting between them. The CDR3 is CASSPAQGTRGEQYF. CDR3 nucleotide sequence: TGTGCCAGCTCGCCCGCCCAGGGGACCCGGGGGGAGCAGTACTTC.

There are many counts of this clonotype. The chain's CDR3 is CASRASRARRIMGSNAEAFF. Written as DNA, the CDR3 is TGTGCCAGCAGAGCTTCTCGGGCTCGACGGATCATGGGGTCTAACGCTGAAGCTTTCTTT. The chain employs TRBV7-2 and TRBJ1-1, with D hard to call. V was pared by 6 bases and J by 6 bases, with 35 bases between. There are 20 residues in the CDR3. Germline assignment: CDR1 SGHTA and CDR2 FQGNSA.

This clonotype was observed at least ten times. This chain joins TRBV3-1 and TRBJ2-1; 7 bases are shared with TRBD2. Germline lookup yields CDR1 LGHDT and CDR2 YNNKEL (reference sequence). The V gene end was trimmed by 1 base and the J gene end by 10 bases; junction bases not matched to a gene: 7. The CDR3 has 14 amino acids. CDR3 sequence (DNA): TGTGCCAGCAGCCAAGCCCCCCTAGCGGCAGAGCAGTTCTTC. As protein: CASSQAPLAAEQFF.

The rearrangement uses TRBV18 and TRBJ2-4, with 9 positions matching TRBD1. Germline CDR1 reads KGHSH; CDR2 reads LQKENI. V shed 3 bases and J 5 bases; nucleotides not matched to a gene: 8. The CDR3 is 16 amino acids. CDR3 sequence (DNA): TGTGCCAGCTCACCTTTTGGACAGGGGCGTGAAAACATTCAGTACTTC. Its translation is CASSPFGQGRENIQYF. Complete variable domain (other parts from reference TRBV18 and TRBJ2-4): NAGVMQNPRHLVRRRGQEARLRCSPMKGHSHVYWYRQLPEEGLKFMVYLQKENIIDESGMPKERFSAEFPKEGPSILRIQQVVRGDSAAYFCASSPFGQGRENIQYFGAGTRLSVL.